What follows are 16 T cell receptor beta chains derived from one specimen sequenced in a study of cytomegalovirus exposure and HLA in healthy donors. Vbeta (60) and Jbeta (13) primers were used in the PCR. The table came from immunoSEQ multiplex PCR; TCRdb's copy has only in-frame clones and leaves some out. The repertoire includes some 180,000 clones, about 80% of them detected once, and about 3% sits in the top ten. Material for sequencing was PBMCs. The origin of the receptors is a man in his forties or fifties in good health and CMV-seropositive.

This rearrangement joins TRBV10-3 to TRBJ1-1; D unclear. V shed 0 bases and J shed 7 bases, with 6 bases lying between them. Germline V CDR1 and CDR2: ENHRY, SYGVKD. The CDR3 covers 12 residues. The CDR3 DNA is TGTGCCATCAGTGAGTCGGTCAGTGAAGCTTTCTTT. This encodes CAISESVSEAFF.

The chain carries TRBV6-5 and TRBJ1-2; D unresolved. The V and J ends lost 2 bases and 0 bases respectively, with 7 bases between them. The CDR3 spans 14 residues. Germline loops: CDR1 MNHEY, CDR2 SVGAGI. DNA of the CDR3: TGTGCCAGCAGTTACCCGGGAGCTAACTATGGCTACACCTTC. Its translation is CASSYPGANYGYTF.

The rearrangement joins TRBV4-3 to TRBJ2-3; 7 bases line up with TRBD2. Per germline, CDR1 LGHNA and CDR2 YSLEER. The CDR3 sequence is 14 residues long. The ends lost 3 bases at V and 4 bases at J; junction bases unmatched: 4. In nucleotides, the CDR3 is TGCGCCAGCAGCCAGGCTGCGGGAGCAGATACGCAGTATTTT. Its translation is CASSQAAGADTQYF.

J is TRBJ1-1 and V is TRBV29-1; D is ambiguous. There are 12 residues in the CDR3. The ends were cut back, 2 bases at V and 4 bases at J, with 8 bases in the middle. Germline V gene sequence: CDR1 SQVTM, CDR2 ANQGSEA. In DNA form, the CDR3 reads TGCAGCGTTGAAAACTCCCGCACTGAAGCTTTCTTT. Translating gives CSVENSRTEAFF.

This sequence joins TRBV19 and TRBJ2-5; TRBD2 matches 7 bases. The CDR3 sequence is 15 residues long. V shed 5 bases and J 5 bases; nucleotides not matched to a gene: 11. Germline lookup yields CDR1 LNHDA and CDR2 SQIVND (reference sequence). CDR3 DNA sequence: TGTGCCAGTAGTGGCGGGAGCGATCCGGCGGAGACCCAGTACTTC. Translation gives CASSGGSDPAETQYF.

The chain is built from TRBV7-2 and TRBJ2-3; unclear D gene. V was pared by 7 bases and J by 2 bases, with 10 bases between. Germline lookup yields CDR1 SGHTA and CDR2 FQGNSA. This CDR3 has 13 residues. The CDR3 reads CASTTSTTDTQYF. The CDR3 DNA reads as TGTGCCAGCACCACGAGCACCACAGATACGCAGTATTTT.

This chain uses TRBV15 with TRBJ1-5, with 8 positions matching TRBD1. This CDR3 region has 16 residues. Germline V gene lookup returns CDR1 LNHNV and CDR2 YYDKDF (reference sequence). V lost 1 base to trimming and J lost 6 bases; unmatched junction nucleotides: 8. The CDR3 is CATSRAGTGGGQPQHF. CDR3 in DNA: TGTGCCACCAGCAGAGCTGGGACAGGCGGGGGTCAGCCCCAGCATTTT.

This clone was seen a handful of times. The gene calls are TRBV6-1 and TRBJ2-7, with a weak D call TRBD1 (6 bases). CDR1 is MNHNS, CDR2 SASEGT, per germline. V was cut by 0 bases and J by 5 bases, with 8 bases left in between. The CDR3 totals 13 residues. CDR3 residues: CASSEAQGDEQYF. The CDR3 DNA reads as TGTGCCAGCAGTGAAGCACAGGGAGACGAGCAGTACTTC.

The CDR3 spells CSAQRDSNQPQHF. The DNA of the CDR3 is TGCAGCGCACAGAGAGATAGCAATCAGCCCCAGCATTTT. The gene calls are TRBV29-1 and TRBJ1-5; D uncertain. The germline V gene has CDR1 SQVTM and CDR2 ANQGSEA. Trimming took off 7 bases at V and 0 bases at J, with 10 bases between the two ends. This CDR3 is built from 13 residues.

The chain uses TRBV5-1 and TRBJ2-3, with 7 bases aligning to TRBD1. The CDR3 contains 16 residues. CDR1 is SGHRS, CDR2 YFSETQ, per germline. J was trimmed by 2 bases and V by 0 bases; bases with no gene match: 6. CDR3 nucleotide sequence: TGCGCCAGCAGCTTGGGGACAGGCGACCTCACAGATACGCAGTATTTT. It specifies CASSLGTGDLTDTQYF.

The J gene is TRBJ1-1, the V gene TRBV5-1; D perhaps matches TRBD1 (5 bases). CDR3 length: 11 amino acids. The V gene's germline CDR1 is SGHRS and CDR2 YFSETQ. V was pared by 3 bases and J by 8 bases, with 8 bases between. The CDR3 bases are TGCGCCAGCAGCTCGACAGTAGAAGCTTTCTTT. This translates into CASSSTVEAFF.

CDR3 nucleotides: TGCGCCAGCAGTGGGACACAAGAGACCCAGTACTTC. It translates to CASSGTQETQYF. V gene TRBV5-1 combines with J gene TRBJ2-5; D may be TRBD1 (6 bases). Trimming pared 5 bases from V and 2 bases from J, leaving 7 bases between. The CDR3 is made up of 12 amino acids. The germline gives CDR1 SGHRS, CDR2 YFSETQ.

V and J are TRBV13 and TRBJ2-7; 15 bases map to TRBD2. CDR1 and CDR2 from the germline V gene are PRHDT and FYEKMQ (reference sequence). The V and J ends lost 2 bases and 3 bases, in that order; junction bases with no gene match: 5. The CDR3 length is 17 residues. The CDR3 nucleotides read TGTGCCAGCAGCTTACAAGAGGGACTAGCGGGAGGCTACGAGCAGTACTTC. It yields the protein CASSLQEGLAGGYEQYF.

V gene TRBV11-2 combines with J gene TRBJ1-2; D unresolved. The V end lost 5 bases, the J end lost 6 bases, and 16 bases lay between the germline ends. There are 14 residues in the CDR3. Germline CDR1 is SGHAT and CDR2 is FQNNGV. The CDR3 reads CASSPSWADDGYTF. The CDR3 bases are TGTGCCAGCAGCCCAAGCTGGGCAGACGATGGCTACACCTTC.

The rearrangement joins TRBV2 to TRBJ2-3; D might be TRBD1 (6 bases). V was shortened by 4 bases and J by 5 bases, with 13 bases between the two germline ends. Germline-derived CDR1 and CDR2 are SNHLY and FYNNEI. The CDR3 loop spans 14 amino acids. The CDR3 nucleotides are TGTGCCAGCAGTGGTTCAGGGGCAGGAGATACGCAGTATTTT. Translating gives CASSGSGAGDTQYF.

The genes are TRBV12-2 and TRBJ2-3; TRBD1 is the table's D call, not checked against the DNA. TRBV12-2 is flagged as a pseudogene. The CDR3 runs to 15 residues. CDR3 loop: CASRCSTGRTDTQYF. CDR3 in DNA: TGTGCAAGTCGCTGTTCGACAGGTCGCACAGATACGCAGTATTTT.